The 11 T cell receptor beta chains below all came from one sample that was sequenced in a study of blood T cell repertoires in COVID-19. TCRdb's table, derived via immunoSEQ multiplex PCR, lists solely in-frame clones and lacks some. Seen here are roughly 370,000 clones, 80% to 90% observed once, and the top ten hold roughly a tenth. Sequenced input: PBMCs or T cells enriched from blood (not recorded which). These receptors came from a woman between 50 and 59 years old who had recovered from COVID-19.

This clone showed up just a few times. The V gene is TRBV5-1, the J gene TRBJ1-6, with 7 bases identical to TRBD1. CDR3 size: 15 residues. The germline V gene encodes CDR1 SGHRS and CDR2 YFSETQ. The V segment lost 6 bases and the J segment 7 bases; nucleotides outside the gene matches: 10. The DNA for the CDR3 is TGCGCCAGCACCCCGGGCGGGACAGAGAATTCACCCCTCCACTTT. It yields the protein CASTPGGTENSPLHF.

The chain employs TRBV2 and TRBJ1-2; D is ambiguous. In germline, CDR1 is SNHLY, CDR2 FYNNEI. This CDR3 has 15 residues. Between the trimmed V and J ends, which lost 7 bases and 6 bases, there was a span of 21 bases. The CDR3 loop is CASTASPGSLDGYTF. CDR3 nucleotide sequence: TGTGCCAGCACCGCCTCACCGGGTTCCCTCGATGGCTACACCTTC.

V usage is TRBV6-5 and J usage is TRBJ1-6; a weak D match, TRBD1 (6 bases). Germline CDR1 is MNHEY and CDR2 is SVGAGI. The CDR3 totals 14 residues. Trimming took 6 bases from V and 9 from J, leaving 15 bases between them. Written as DNA, the CDR3 is TGTGCCAGCAGGTCAGGGGCGGGTGGTTCACCCCTCCACTTT. Its translation is CASRSGAGGSPLHF.

The rearrangement links TRBV6-1 to TRBJ2-7; 7 nucleotides align to TRBD1. The ends lost 2 bases at V and 2 bases at J; junction bases unmatched: 6. Per germline, CDR1 MNHNS and CDR2 SASEGT. This CDR3 has 15 amino acids. Here the CDR3 reads CASSERTGWAYEQYF. CDR3 in DNA: TGTGCCAGCAGTGAAAGGACAGGTTGGGCCTACGAGCAGTACTTC.

This sequence joins TRBV11-2 and TRBJ1-5; D call uncertain. With 1 base removed from V and 7 bases from J, the gap between germline ends came to 5 bases. The germline CDR1 and CDR2 sequences are SGHAT and FQNNGV. The CDR3 sequence is 12 residues long. DNA for the CDR3: TGTGCCAGCAGCTTAGCAGGACAGCCCCAGCATTTT. As protein: CASSLAGQPQHF.

The V call is TRBV9, the J call TRBJ1-6; D call uncertain. Germline V CDR1 and CDR2: SGDLS, YYNGEE. Trimming took 0 bases from V and 5 from J, leaving 9 bases between them. CDR3 length: 15 residues. The CDR3 nucleotides read TGTGCCAGCAGCGTAGAAGGGAGGGATAATTCACCCCTCCACTTT. This codes for CASSVEGRDNSPLHF.

This chain connects TRBV7-2 to TRBJ1-1; 8 bases are a match to TRBD1. Germline V gene sequence: CDR1 SGHTA, CDR2 FQGNSA. J gave up 1 base and V 5 bases, and 6 bases lay outside the gene matches. The CDR3 has 15 residues. This CDR3 reads CASSTRQGWNTEAFF. The CDR3 nucleotides read TGTGCCAGCAGCACCCGACAGGGGTGGAACACTGAAGCTTTCTTT. The full variable domain, rest sourced from reference TRBV7-2 and TRBJ1-1, is GAGVSQSPSNKVTEKGKDVELRCDPISGHTALYWYRQSLGQGLEFLIYFQGNSAPDKSGLPSDRFSAERTGGSVSTLTIQRTQQEDSAVYLCASSTRQGWNTEAFFGQGTRLTVV.

The chain couples TRBV7-9 to TRBJ2-1; 8 bases fit TRBD1. The CDR3 covers 18 residues. Germline V gene data show CDR1 as SEHNR and CDR2 as FQNEAQ (reference sequence). The V gene end was trimmed by 5 bases and the J gene end by 3 bases; junction bases not matched to a gene: 15. CDR3 in amino acids: CASSTLPPPGQVYNEQFF. Written as DNA, the CDR3 is TGTGCCAGCAGCACACTGCCACCCCCGGGACAGGTCTACAATGAGCAGTTCTTC.

This chain joins TRBV7-9 and TRBJ2-7, with D perhaps TRBD1 (5 bases). V was trimmed by 1 base and J by 5 bases, leaving 15 bases between them. In germline, CDR1 is SEHNR, CDR2 FQNEAQ (reference sequence). The CDR3 sequence is 15 residues long. The CDR3 bases are TGTGCCAGCAGCTTAGAGATGGCACAGGTCCACGAGCAGTACTTC. Protein product: CASSLEMAQVHEQYF.

DNA for the CDR3: TGTGCCACCAGTGTGGGGGGGACAGGGCTTGGAGAGACCCAGTACTTC. It yields the protein CATSVGGTGLGETQYF. The V call is TRBV24-1, the J call TRBJ2-5; TRBD1 matches at 9 bases. The CDR3 extends over 16 amino acids. J was trimmed by 4 bases and V by 5 bases; bases with no gene match: 10. Germline CDR1 reads KGHDR; CDR2 reads SFDVKD.

The sample holds a few counts of this clone. The CDR3 reads CASSLGQRNTGELFF. The DNA of the CDR3 is TGTGCCAGCAGCTTGGGACAGAGGAACACCGGGGAGCTGTTTTTT. This sequence joins TRBV5-6 and TRBJ2-2, with D possibly matching TRBD1 (5 bases). Germline V gene data show CDR1 as SGHDT and CDR2 as YYEEEE. CDR3 length: 15 amino acids. V lost 0 bases, J lost 1 base, and 7 bases lay in between. The full variable domain, with the rest looked up from reference TRBV5-6 and TRBJ2-2, is DAGVTQSPTHLIKTRGQQVTLRCSPKSGHDTVSWYQQALGQGPQFIFQYYEEEERQRGNFPDRFSGHQFPNYSSELNVNALLLGDSALYLCASSLGQRNTGELFFGEGSRLTVL.